This is a list of T cell receptor beta chains from one sample in a study of T cells in Graves' hyperthyroidism and ophthalmopathy. MiXCR, applied by TCRdb to the multiplex PCR reads, yields one record per CDR3 protein. The sample contains roughly 570,000 distinct CDR3 sequences, around 45% of which appear only once. Sequenced input: peripheral blood or thyroid tissue (not recorded which). The receptors stem from an adult woman with Graves' disease, either hyperthyroidism or ophthalmopathy (not recorded which). Each CDR3 is given with its conserved first and last residue. The D gene is left open where the match is weak. A clone size is listed for some rows: how often the clone was seen (once, few, many), or a class if it is expanded.

v_call	clone_size	j_call	d_call	cdr3_aa	cdr3_nt
TRBV7-9	NA	TRBJ2-5	NA	CASSLAWEKETQYF	TGTGCCAGCAGCTTAGCGTGGGAGAAAGAGACCCAGTACTTC
TRBV30	once	TRBJ2-2	NA	CAWSSRVGQMDDTGELFF	TGTGCCTGGAGTTCCCGTGTGGGGCAGATGGATGACACCGGGGAGCTGTTTTTT
TRBV20-1	many	TRBJ1-2	TRBD1	CSARDTNRGDYGYTF	TGCAGTGCTAGAGATACAAACAGGGGTGACTATGGCTACACCTTC
TRBV4-2	few	TRBJ2-5	NA	CASSVQVGETQYF	TGTGCCAGCAGCGTGCAGGTGGGAGAGACCCAGTACTTC
TRBV12-3/TRBV12-4	few	TRBJ1-2	NA	CASSLGEYYGYTF	TGTGCCAGCAGTTTAGGCGAGTACTATGGCTACACCTTC
TRBV19	NA	TRBJ2-6	TRBD2	CASSMTSGNYVLTF	TGTGCCAGTAGTATGACGAGCGGGAACTACGTCCTGACTTTC
TRBV25-1	NA	TRBJ1-4	TRBD1	CASSARDRGREKLFF	TGTGCCAGCAGTGCTAGGGACAGGGGGCGCGAAAAACTGTTTTTT
TRBV10-3	many	TRBJ2-7	NA	CAIRGGGTGLVEQYF	TGTGCCATCAGGGGCGGGGGGACAGGTCTCGTGGAGCAGTACTTC
TRBV13	many	TRBJ1-6	NA	CASSSGNSPLHF	TGTGCCAGCAGCTCTGGGAATTCACCCCTCCACTTT
TRBV11-3	NA	TRBJ2-7	NA	CASSSTEPGQYF	TGTGCCAGCAGCTCCACCGAACCGGGACAGTACTTC
TRBV10-3	NA	TRBJ2-7	NA	CAISRGTVSYEQYF	TGTGCCATCAGTCGCGGGACAGTGTCCTACGAGCAGTACTTC
TRBV27	few	TRBJ1-1	NA	CASSFRSAYEAFF	TGTGCCAGCAGTTTTAGGTCAGCGTATGAAGCTTTCTTT
TRBV7-2	once	TRBJ2-7	TRBD1	CASSSRDRGVHEQYF	TGTGCCAGCAGCTCACGGGACAGGGGAGTTCACGAGCAGTACTTC
TRBV25-1	few	TRBJ2-5	NA	CASSDPTAPQETQYF	TGTGCCAGCAGTGATCCGACGGCCCCTCAAGAGACCCAGTACTTC
TRBV28	once	TRBJ2-7	TRBD1	CASRSPGQVYEQYF	TGTGCCAGCAGAAGTCCGGGACAGGTATACGAGCAGTACTTC
TRBV20-1	NA	TRBJ1-1	TRBD1	CSARNAGGNTEAFF	TGCAGTGCTAGAAATGCAGGGGGGAACACTGAAGCTTTCTTT